This T cell receptor (beta chain) was recorded in a study of patients and donors after allogeneic stem cell transplantation. The germline V gene encodes CDR1 MNHEY and CDR2 SVGAGI. This CDR3 is 12 amino acids long. Trimming cost V 8 bases and J 3 bases, with 10 bases left between them. This clonotype was detected only a few times. TCRdb redid the calling of the RT-PCR reads with MiXCR, one entry per CDR3 protein. The profile shows about 39,000 distinct CDR3 sequences, over 25% of them singletons. The sequencing input was blood, either unsorted or a sorted T cell fraction (not recorded which). V usage is TRBV6-5 and J usage is TRBJ1-2; no firm D call. This clonotype was sampled from a human donor who was either an allogeneic HSCT recipient or a stem cell or donor lymphocyte infusion donor (not recorded which). It is not recorded whose cells these are; they may come from a transplant donor. This CDR3 reads CASVSTYYGYTF. The CDR3 bases are TGTGCCAGCGTCTCAACCTACTATGGCTACACCTTC.